One TCR beta chain is described in this entry. This clone was found once. Its antigen remains unidentified. No much larger clone exists at a distance of one base, and base qualities are not known. A second Seattle source provided samples from volunteer blood donors who had recovered from COVID-19. Whole blood was collected in K2EDTA tubes by collaborating institutions according to the institutions' own protocols. For TCRbeta analysis, collaborators shipped samples in one of three forms: frozen whole blood, isolated PBMCs, or DNA extracted from either of those sample types. This sample is drawn from a study of blood T cell repertoires in COVID-19 (TCRdb year 2020). Study-wide context: Samples from collaborators originated in the United States, Italy and Spain and spanned both the acute and convalescent phases of COVID-19. The material from the prospective study consisted of cDNA or gDNA derived from T cells, B-cell-depleted T cells, or PBMCs. Subjects who had been exposed to COVID-19, were actively infected with it, or had recovered from it provided the deeply sampled blood TCRbeta repertoires that made up the dataset. The repertoires were released in a freely available public database intended as a resource for research on the immune response to SARS-CoV-2. The samples were drawn from two sources: the first 160 participants of the ongoing ImmuneRACE study, and fewer than 1,500 subjects contributed by 6 global collaborators. Sample metadata almost always included a de-identified subject ID, COVID-19 status, age in years and sex. Where available, HLA class I and class II types were taken from metadata supplied by the sample provider and were not determined by assay-based typing. Study-wide findings and limitations: The quantity of clinical and demographic metadata differed by source and by participant and was supplied without curation.

TCRbeta CDR3 regions were amplified from genomic DNA using the immunoSEQ Assay, a bias-controlled multiplex PCR. The authors' pipeline ran thus. Nucleated cell counts per sample were estimated from amplification of reference gene primers within the assay. Sequence reads were collapsed and filtered to measure the absolute abundance of every unique TCRbeta CDR3 rearrangement. For each sample, productive Simpson clonality was calculated as the square root of Simpson's diversity index across productive rearrangements. TCRdb's version of the immuneACCESS table is confined to in-frame rearrangements and falls short of the full clone set. An unresolved V gene accounts for under half of the shortfall where checked; the remainder is of unknown origin. V and J calls and clone size come straight from that table; D and trimming were deduced from the DNA. The sample table records 170,000 or so clones; about 87% of these occur just once. The top ten constitute approximately 0.93% of the sample.

This receptor was identified in a woman aged 18-35 years who had recovered from COVID-19. Sequencing was performed on peripheral blood.

The bases read TGTGCCACCAGCAGAGACGTCCCCTACGAGCAGTACTTC. Its protein product is CATSRDVPYEQYF. The V gene is TRBV15 and the J gene is TRBJ2-7; confidence is insufficient to name the D gene. V and J lose 0 bases and 2 bases, and a span of 5 bases separates them. The CDR3 covers 13 residues, taking in both the cysteine and the phenylalanine. Solely the CDR3 DNA is kept, with 39 bases framed from the first base. CDR1 LNHNV and CDR2 YYDKDF were looked up in the germline V gene (reference sequence).